This T cell receptor beta chain is from a study of T-cell memory formation after mild COVID-19. Overall study context: For the most part, TCR clusters were specific to one donor.

TCRdb re-called the 5' RACE reads through MiXCR, storing one row per CDR3 protein. Here the sample spans 140,000 to 150,000 distinct CDR3 sequences, under 30% being singletons. About this clonotype itself: The antigen is unknown.

Trimming took 6 bases from V and 5 from J; bases not matched to a gene: 7. The CDR3 loop spans 15 amino acids. Study results and limitations: Cross-reactive memory appears to have joined, as suggested by some responding clones showing up in pre-infection memory. CM and EM subsets held most contracting CD4+ clones; EMRA held CD8+ ones.

Sequencing was carried out using PBMCs or a T cell subset sorted from them (not recorded which). The source is an adult woman who had mild COVID-19 (a few samples of this study predate the infection). Cell type and time point are not known. The chain has TRBV12-3 or TRBV12-4 and TRBJ2-1, with TRBD2 identical over 10 bases. The CDR3 nucleotides read TGTGCCAGCAGGAGGGAAGGACTAGCGGACAATGAGCAGTTCTTC. It translates to CASRREGLADNEQFF.